This passage covers 27 T cell receptor beta chains from one sample sequenced in a study of early T cells in non-severe SARS-CoV-2 infection (dated by TCRdb to the early 2020s). Preparation of the library involved 5' RACE. Sequencing used a NextSeq 500. TCRdb handled the public reads itself, with Q25 trimming in fastp and clone calling in MiXCR, and kept productive beta chains. For every CDR3 protein sequence, its rows merge into one entry that carries the most common genes and DNA. This sample is represented by tens of thousands of distinct CDR3 sequences; about 14% of them were singletons. Approximately 4% of the sample comes from the top ten. Specimen: whole blood, collected at baseline. These receptors came from an adult who was a healthcare worker with PCR-confirmed SARS-CoV-2 infection or an uninfected control (not recorded which).

This clonotype was seen more than once but under ten times. This rearrangement joins TRBV20-1 to TRBJ2-2; 13 bases are a match to TRBD2. The trim removed 3 bases at V and 4 bases at J, leaving 2 bases unmatched. The CDR3 is made up of 15 amino acids. Looked up from germline, CDR1 is DFQATT and CDR2 is SNEGSKA (reference sequence). Written as DNA, the CDR3 is TGCAGTGCTAGGAGACTAGCGGGAGGCACCGGGGAGCTGTTTTTT. This sequence encodes CSARRLAGGTGELFF.

The gene calls are TRBV5-1 and TRBJ2-5; D perhaps matches TRBD1 (7 bases). Trimming removed 3 bases from V and 5 bases from J, with 14 bases in between. The germline CDR1 and CDR2 sequences are SGHRS and YFSETQ. The CDR3 extends over 14 amino acids. The CDR3 region has the DNA TGCGCCAGCAGCTCCGGGGCGGGACAGGAGACCCAGTACTTC. It yields the protein CASSSGAGQETQYF.

This clonotype was counted at least ten times. The chain couples TRBV18 to TRBJ2-4; either TRBD1 or TRBD2 may supply D (5 bases each). V was cut by 4 bases and J by 2 bases, with 18 bases left in between. Germline V CDR1 and CDR2: KGHSH, LQKENI. The length of the CDR3 is 17 residues. In DNA form, the CDR3 reads TGTGCCAGCTCACTCACCACGGAAGGGGAGTCCAAAAACATTCAGTACTTC. This translates into CASSLTTEGESKNIQYF.

This clonotype was seen at least ten times. This sequence joins TRBV5-1 and TRBJ2-5; perhaps TRBD1 as D (6 bases). This CDR3 is 13 amino acids long. V dropped 2 bases and J dropped 2 bases, with 7 bases sitting between them. The germline V gene encodes CDR1 SGHRS and CDR2 YFSETQ. The CDR3 DNA sequence: TGCGCCAGCAGCTTCAGGGGACAAGAGACCCAGTACTTC. It is translated as CASSFRGQETQYF.

The genes are TRBV28 and TRBJ2-7; 9 bases align to TRBD1. Germline V gene data show CDR1 as MDHEN and CDR2 as SYDVKM. The V segment lost 2 bases and the J segment 7 bases; nucleotides outside the gene matches: 6. This CDR3 is 14 amino acids long. Written as DNA, the CDR3 is TGTGCCAGCAGTTTAGGGGGACAGGGCCGGGAGCAGTACTTC. It translates to CASSLGGQGREQYF.

This clonotype was recorded a few times. The chain recombines TRBV11-2 with TRBJ2-3, with D perhaps matching TRBD2 (6 bases). Germline lookup yields CDR1 SGHAT and CDR2 FQNNGV. The CDR3 is 16 amino acids. V was trimmed by 5 bases and J by 5 bases, leaving 20 bases between them. CDR3 bases: TGTGCCAGCAGCCAGGAGGGGAGCCTAGGAGGAGATACGCAGTATTTT. It encodes CASSQEGSLGGDTQYF. Full variable domain (rest looked up from reference TRBV11-2 and TRBJ2-3): EAGVAQSPRYKIIEKRQSVAFWCNPISGHATLYWYQQILGQGPKLLIQFQNNGVVDDSQLPKDRFSAERLKGVDSTLKIQPAKLEDSAVYLCASSQEGSLGGDTQYFGPGTRLTVL.

This clonotype was detected only a few times. This chain connects TRBV7-9 to TRBJ2-3; 7 bases agree with TRBD2. CDR1 SEHNR and CDR2 FQNEAQ come from the germline V gene (reference sequence). The CDR3 sequence is 14 residues long. Trimming took 3 bases from V and 6 from J; bases not matched to a gene: 6. The CDR3 DNA sequence: TGTGCCAGCAGCTTCTCAGCGGGACGGGATACGCAGTATTTT. It encodes CASSFSAGRDTQYF.

The rearrangement uses TRBV25-1 and TRBJ1-1, with 8 nucleotides matching TRBD1. The CDR3 is 11 residues long. Germline V lookup: CDR1 MGHDK, CDR2 SYGVNS. V trimming: 8 bases; J trimming: 6 bases; junction bases outside the gene matches: 2. In DNA form, the CDR3 reads TGTGCCAGCGACAGGGGACCTGAAGCTTTCTTT. Protein sequence: CASDRGPEAFF.

The chain joins TRBV7-3 to TRBJ2-1; no clear D. CDR1 is SGHTA, CDR2 FQGTGA, per germline. This CDR3 is built from 13 residues. Trimming took 6 bases from V and 0 from J, leaving 6 bases between them. CDR3 protein: CASRSSSYNEQFF. Written as DNA, the CDR3 is TGTGCCAGCAGGTCGAGCTCCTACAATGAGCAGTTCTTC.

V usage is TRBV5-4 and J usage is TRBJ2-1; D is ambiguous. The CDR3 length is 15 residues. The ends were cut back, 0 bases at V and 8 bases at J, with 15 bases in the middle. Germline loops: CDR1 SGHNT, CDR2 YYREEE (reference sequence). The DNA for the CDR3 is TGTGCCAGCAGCTTGGGTGTTGGGATTTCTTATGAGCAGTTCTTC. Amino acids: CASSLGVGISYEQFF.

This clonotype was seen more than once but under ten times. The chain is built from TRBV5-6 and TRBJ2-3; D uncertain. Germline V gene sequence: CDR1 SGHDT, CDR2 YYEEEE. Deletions cut 1 base from V and 0 bases from J, with 18 bases between. The CDR3 has 18 residues. The CDR3 region is CASSLWANADSSTDTQYF. The CDR3 DNA is TGTGCCAGCAGCTTGTGGGCCAACGCGGATTCTAGCACAGATACGCAGTATTTT.

The rearrangement links TRBV11-2 to TRBJ2-4, with a tentative D call TRBD1 (6 bases). CDR1 is SGHAT, CDR2 FQNNGV, per germline. The ends were cut back, 0 bases at V and 8 bases at J, with 11 bases in the middle. This CDR3 comprises 14 residues. The CDR3 coding sequence is TGTGCCAGCAGCTTAGATCAGGGGTGGTACATTCAGTACTTC. Translation: CASSLDQGWYIQYF.

This rearrangement joins TRBV18 to TRBJ2-5, with D possibly TRBD2 on 6 matching bases. Germline V gives CDR1 KGHSH, CDR2 LQKENI. Trimming stripped 6 bases from V and 2 bases from J, with 13 bases between. CDR3 size: 14 residues. The CDR3 sequence is CASSPGLKQETQYF. Written as DNA, the CDR3 is TGTGCCAGCTCCCCGGGACTGAAACAAGAGACCCAGTACTTC.

This clonotype was detected ten times or more. V is TRBV6-1 and J is TRBJ1-2; 8 bases line up with TRBD1. The CDR3 has 13 residues. The junction had 4 bases not matched to a gene; V was cut back by 6 bases and J by 4 bases. Germline V gives CDR1 MNHNS, CDR2 SASEGT. The CDR3 reads CASRTGESYGYTF. CDR3 nucleotides: TGTGCCAGCAGGACAGGGGAGTCCTATGGCTACACCTTC.

This clonotype came up a few times. CDR3 amino acids: CASSLTGTGDTQYF. The CDR3 region has the DNA TGCGCCAGCAGCTTGACAGGGACGGGAGATACGCAGTATTTT. V usage is TRBV5-1 and J usage is TRBJ2-3; a weak D match, TRBD1 (6 bases). Trimming took off 1 base at V and 5 bases at J, with 11 bases between the two ends. Germline V CDR1 and CDR2: SGHRS, YFSETQ. The CDR3 consists of 14 residues. Variable domain in full (rest from reference TRBV5-1 and TRBJ2-3): KAGVTQTPRYLIKTRGQQVTLSCSPISGHRSVSWYQQTPGQGLQFLFEYFSETQRNKGNFPGRFSGRQFSNSRSEMNVSTLELGDSALYLCASSLTGTGDTQYFGPGTRLTVL.

The chain combines TRBV2 with TRBJ2-1; D is possibly TRBD2 (7 bases). V gave up 11 bases and J gave up 9 bases, with 17 bases separating them. CDR1 and CDR2 from the germline V gene are SNHLY and FYNNEI. The CDR3 spans 12 residues. The CDR3 is CAGRERGSEQFF. Written as DNA, the CDR3 is TGTGCCGGGAGGGAGAGGGGGAGTGAGCAGTTCTTC.

The V gene is TRBV7-6, the J gene TRBJ2-7, with TRBD1 identical over 8 bases. The CDR3 covers 15 residues. CDR1 and CDR2 (germline): SGHVS, FNYEAQ. The V and J ends lost 5 bases and 5 bases, in that order; junction bases with no gene match: 11. As DNA, the CDR3 is TGTGCCAGCAGCAATACCGGGACAGGTGTCCACGAGCAGTACTTC. It encodes CASSNTGTGVHEQYF.

This clonotype was observed a handful of times. The chain combines TRBV13 with TRBJ2-7, with TRBD1 identical over 8 bases. Germline trimming cut 5 bases from V and 4 bases from J; bases unmatched to any gene: 13. The length of the CDR3 is 16 residues. Per germline, CDR1 PRHDT and CDR2 FYEKMQ (reference sequence). The CDR3 protein is CASSPTRTGPNYEQYF. The DNA of the CDR3 is TGTGCCAGCAGCCCAACCCGGACAGGGCCCAATTACGAGCAGTACTTC.

J is TRBJ2-1 and V is TRBV6-1, with 7 bases fitting TRBD1. V lost 5 bases to trimming and J lost 3 bases; unmatched junction nucleotides: 10. Germline V CDR1 and CDR2: MNHNS, SASEGT. The CDR3 loop spans 16 amino acids. The CDR3 region is CASSYRPRDSYNEQFF. The CDR3 DNA follows: TGTGCCAGCAGTTATAGACCCCGGGACAGCTACAATGAGCAGTTCTTC.

The chain recombines TRBV28 with TRBJ2-7, with TRBD2 matching 7 bases. The junction had 7 bases not matched to a gene; V was cut back by 8 bases and J by 6 bases. The CDR3 consists of 12 residues. The V gene's germline CDR1 is MDHEN and CDR2 SYDVKM. DNA of the CDR3: TGTGCCAGCGGCCCTGGGGGGGGCGAGCAGTACTTC. This translates into CASGPGGGEQYF.

This clonotype was counted at least ten times. The chain carries TRBV7-9 and TRBJ2-6; 9 bases fit TRBD1. Germline loops: CDR1 SEHNR, CDR2 FQNEAQ (reference sequence). The CDR3 is 19 amino acids. The V and J ends lost 5 bases and 0 bases, in that order; junction bases with no gene match: 11. CDR3: CASSPTLTGGFSGANVLTF. CDR3 coding DNA: TGTGCCAGCAGCCCCACCCTGACAGGGGGTTTCTCTGGGGCCAACGTCCTGACTTTC.

The V call is TRBV3-1, the J call TRBJ1-5; a weak D match, TRBD1 (5 bases). V lost 0 bases to trimming and J lost 9 bases, with 15 bases between them. Per germline, CDR1 LGHDT and CDR2 YNNKEL (reference sequence). This CDR3 spans 15 amino acids. The DNA for the CDR3 is TGTGCCAGCAGCCAAGATCACCAGGGTGAGACGCCCCAGCATTTT. Translation: CASSQDHQGETPQHF.

As to this clonotype: Lacking the conserved final phenylalanine or tryptophan, this CDR3 likely reflects a read error. The rearrangement uses TRBV7-3 and TRBJ2-3, with D possibly TRBD1 on 6 matching bases. Trimming removed 5 bases at V and 10 bases at J, with 13 bases between. The CDR3 spans 12 residues. The germline V gene has CDR1 SGHTA and CDR2 FQGTGA. CDR3 sequence reads: CASSPGDMPQYS. CDR3 bases: TGTGCCAGCAGCCCCGGGGACATGCCGCAGTATTCT.

The chain recombines TRBV4-2 with TRBJ2-1; no clear D. The V gene lost 1 base and the J gene lost 2 bases, with 12 bases spanning the gap. The CDR3 loop spans 16 amino acids. Germline V gene lookup returns CDR1 LGHNA and CDR2 YNFKEQ. In DNA form, the CDR3 reads TGTGCCAGCAGCCAAGTATCGACTGACCCCTACAATGAGCAGTTCTTC. Protein: CASSQVSTDPYNEQFF.

This clonotype was observed at least ten times. CDR3 in amino acids: CAWSVRANTGELFF. The CDR3 nucleotides read TGTGCCTGGAGTGTACGAGCGAACACCGGGGAGCTGTTTTTT. This chain uses TRBV30 with TRBJ2-2, with D unclear. Germline values: CDR1 GTSNPN, CDR2 SVGIG (reference sequence). This CDR3 is built from 14 residues. V was pared by 0 bases and J by 0 bases, with 5 bases between. Full variable domain (rest looked up from reference TRBV30 and TRBJ2-2): SQTIHQWPATLVQPVGSPLSLECTVEGTSNPNLYWYRQAAGRGLQLLFYSVGIGQISSEVPQNLSASRPQDRQFILSSKKLLLSDSGFYLCAWSVRANTGELFFGEGSRLTVL.

This clonotype has just a few counts. The rearrangement uses TRBV7-9 and TRBJ1-1, with TRBD1 matching over 8 bases. V lost 6 bases to trimming and J lost 4 bases; unmatched junction nucleotides: 7. CDR1 is SEHNR and CDR2 is FQNEAQ in the germline V gene (reference sequence). The CDR3 consists of 14 residues. Here the CDR3 DNA reads TGTGCCAGCAGGACCCCAGGGGGCGTCACTGAAGCTTTCTTT. This gives the protein CASRTPGGVTEAFF. Drawing the rest from reference TRBV7-9 and TRBJ1-1, the complete variable domain is DTGVSQNPRHKITKRGQNVTFRCDPISEHNRLYWYRQTLGQGPEFLTYFQNEAQLEKSRLLSDRFSAERPKGSFSTLEIQRTEQGDSAMYLCASRTPGGVTEAFFGQGTRLTVV.

This clonotype turned up a few times. The rearrangement links TRBV11-1 to TRBJ2-7, with D perhaps TRBD2 (6 bases). V was pared by 8 bases and J by 7 bases, with 18 bases between. Germline loops: CDR1 SGHAT, CDR2 FQDESV (reference sequence). The CDR3 is 13 residues long. Written as DNA, the CDR3 is TGTGCCAGCGGAGGGACCGACGATATGGAGCAGTACTTC. This sequence encodes CASGGTDDMEQYF.